These T cell receptor beta chains were read from a single sample in a study of blood T cell repertoires in COVID-19. Data came from immunoSEQ multiplex PCR; TCRdb stores just in-frame clones and leaves some out. Of a few hundred thousand clones in the sample, 90% were seen once. Sequenced input: peripheral blood. The receptors derive from a woman between 55 and 75 years old with COVID-19, enrolled during active disease. Each CDR3 is given with its conserved first and last residue. The order of the fields is CDR3 length, V gene, J gene, CDR3 protein.

14	TRBV6-5	TRBJ1-2	CASSNRGSNYGYTF
16	TRBV7-8	TRBJ2-1	CASSLPDRESYNEQFF
13	TRBV2	TRBJ1-4	CASSGTGAIWLFF
17	TRBV4-1	TRBJ1-1	CASSRTPGQASNTEAFF
17	TRBV2	TRBJ2-5	CASRPASGGPAVETQYF
17	TRBV7-6	TRBJ1-2	CASSLWAPGQANYGYTF
13	TRBV12-3/TRBV12-4	TRBJ1-2	CASSPRGTWGYTF
15	TRBV3-1/TRBV3-2	TRBJ1-1	CASSHWDRGNTEAFF
16	TRBV27	TRBJ1-2	CASRHPRSGSNYGYTF
14	TRBV19	TRBJ1-1	CASSTTTGAMRAFF
13	TRBV6-2/TRBV6-3	TRBJ2-3	CASSYWATDTQYF
11	TRBV20-1	TRBJ1-1	CSAMNDGVAFF
14	TRBV5-6	TRBJ1-5	CASSGRGSNQPQHF
14	TRBV6-5	TRBJ1-6	CASMPGQGNSPLHF
15	TRBV6-5	TRBJ2-1	CASGKTRSSYNEQFF
16	TRBV19	TRBJ1-1	CASSIRDRGAGTEAFF
15	TRBV5-8	TRBJ2-1	CASSVRRLAGNEQFF
12	TRBV12-5	TRBJ1-1	CASGQWTAQAFF
16	TRBV3-1/TRBV3-2	TRBJ1-2	CASSHLMRDRGHGYTF
14	TRBV5-4	TRBJ1-3	CASSLDLRENTIYF
12	TRBV10-3	TRBJ1-2	CATTYDSYGYTF
13	TRBV7-3	TRBJ1-2	CASSSTGGRGYTF
17	TRBV21-1	TRBJ2-1	CASSKVAGASSYNEQFF
15	TRBV15	TRBJ2-5	CATSSGGERGETQYF
16	TRBV19	TRBJ1-5	CASSISGGGSNQPQHF
13	TRBV25-1	TRBJ1-1	CASSHYRGTEAFF
16	TRBV11-3	TRBJ2-2	CASSFSQGANTGELFF
13	TRBV7-2	TRBJ2-7	CASSLGHNYEQYF
13	TRBV5-1	TRBJ1-1	CASSLTGNTEAFF
14	TRBV7-8	TRBJ2-1	CASSFSGGPNEQFF
17	TRBV5-1	TRBJ2-1	CASSLFQGQGSYNEQFF
14	TRBV30	TRBJ1-5	CAWSLRARGQPQHF